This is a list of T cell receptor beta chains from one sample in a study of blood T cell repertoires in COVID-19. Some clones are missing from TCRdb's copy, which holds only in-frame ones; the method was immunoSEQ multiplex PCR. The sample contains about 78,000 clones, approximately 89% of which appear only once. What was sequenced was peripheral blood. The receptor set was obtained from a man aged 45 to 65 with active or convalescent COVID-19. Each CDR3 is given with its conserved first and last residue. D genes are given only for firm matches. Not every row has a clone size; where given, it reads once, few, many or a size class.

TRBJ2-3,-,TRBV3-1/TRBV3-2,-,CASSPILFSTDTQYF
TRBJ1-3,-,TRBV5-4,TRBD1,CASSPGQGRENTIYF
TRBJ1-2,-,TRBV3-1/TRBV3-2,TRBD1,CASSQEDRDNGYTF
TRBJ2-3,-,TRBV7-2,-,CASGSGTPIGDTQYF
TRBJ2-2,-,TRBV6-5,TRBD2,CASSFQRGGSGELFF
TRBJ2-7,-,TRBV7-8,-,CASSRDFDYEQYF
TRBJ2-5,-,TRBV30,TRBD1,CAWSYGQGGGETQYF
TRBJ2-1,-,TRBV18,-,CASSNQGFNEQFF
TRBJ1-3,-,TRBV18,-,CASSETVTGNTIYF
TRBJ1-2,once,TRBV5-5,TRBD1,CASTLGTGGDGGYTF
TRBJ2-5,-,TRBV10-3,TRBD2,CAIGLAVKETQYF
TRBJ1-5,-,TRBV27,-,CASSFSDSSAQHF
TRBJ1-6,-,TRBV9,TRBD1,CASSEGQVGSPLHF
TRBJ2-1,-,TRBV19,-,CASRIGQEQFF
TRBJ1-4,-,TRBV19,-,CASSMEVVGQRYEKLFF
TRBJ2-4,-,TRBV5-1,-,CASSTTTPGNIQYF
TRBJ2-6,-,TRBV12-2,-,CASRLGRTGRSSGANVLTF
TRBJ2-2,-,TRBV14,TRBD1,CASRPSGTGGTGELFF
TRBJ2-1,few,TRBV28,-,CASSSLSSYNEQFF
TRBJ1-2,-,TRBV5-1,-,CASSLGQGIIRSDGYTF
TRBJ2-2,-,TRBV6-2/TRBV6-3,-,CASSPGTTGELFF
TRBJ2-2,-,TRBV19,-,CASSLQGTGELFF
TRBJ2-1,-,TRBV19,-,CASSTLRTASSYNEQFF
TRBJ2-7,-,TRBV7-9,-,CASSLGDSPVDEQYF
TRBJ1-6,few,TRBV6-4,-,CASSEGQNSPLHF
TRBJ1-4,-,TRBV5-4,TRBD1,CASSPDRGGEKLFF
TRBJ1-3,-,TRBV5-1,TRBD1,CASKDLRDRRSGNTIYF
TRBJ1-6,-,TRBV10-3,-,CAISDDSELKSPLHF
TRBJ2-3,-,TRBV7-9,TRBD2,CASRPPPRGGGTDTQYF
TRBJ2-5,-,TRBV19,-,CASSPDPRPRRQETQYF
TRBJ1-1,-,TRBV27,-,CASSFTSGTEAFF
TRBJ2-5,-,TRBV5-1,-,CASSLATGQETQYF
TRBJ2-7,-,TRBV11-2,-,CASTLGGLTYEQYF
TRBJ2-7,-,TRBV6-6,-,CASSNRGFAYEQYF
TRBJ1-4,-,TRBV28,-,CASSEGGGQEKLFF
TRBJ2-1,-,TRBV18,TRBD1,CASSPPTGTGEYNEQFF
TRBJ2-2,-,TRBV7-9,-,CASSFPAGRYTGELFF
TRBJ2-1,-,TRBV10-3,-,CAIGGGPFSEQFF
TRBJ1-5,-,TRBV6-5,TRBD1,CASSLEQGNQPQHF
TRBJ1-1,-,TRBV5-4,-,CASSSTANTEAFF
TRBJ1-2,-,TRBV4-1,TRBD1,CASSPDRVGDYGYTF
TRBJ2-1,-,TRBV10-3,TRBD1,CAIKDRSSYNEQFF
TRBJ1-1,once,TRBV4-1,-,CASSLVKDGEIAFF